These 24 T cell receptor beta chains originate from one sample sequenced in a study of sequential checkpoint blockade in melanoma. This table comes from immunoSEQ multiplex PCR, and its TCRdb copy is limited to in-frame clones, with some not included. This sample has under 6,000 clones, with approximately 78% found just once. Treatment noted: randomized to nivolumab then ipilimumab (arm A) or the reverse (arm B). The sample was CD8+ T cells sorted from blood (inferred from file names), taken from a patient given nivolumab and ipilimumab in sequence. The receptors were sampled from a human donor with melanoma.

The chain combines TRBV5-4 with TRBJ2-5; 7 nucleotides align to TRBD2. From germline, CDR1 is SGHNT and CDR2 YYREEE (reference sequence). V lost 3 bases and J lost 4; bases outside the gene matches: 9. The CDR3 covers 15 residues. In DNA form, the CDR3 reads TGTGCCAGCAGCTACGCATCCGCGGGGGTAGAGACCCAGTACTTC. This sequence encodes CASSYASAGVETQYF.

The rearrangement uses TRBV4-3 and TRBJ1-3; D may be TRBD1 (6 bases). V was cut by 2 bases and J by 0 bases, with 11 bases left in between. The CDR3 covers 16 residues. CDR1 is LGHNA, CDR2 YSLEER, per germline. CDR3 sequence reads: CASSQSRGHSGNTIYF. CDR3 nucleotide sequence: TGCGCCAGCAGCCAAAGCAGGGGTCACTCTGGAAACACCATATATTTT.

The sample holds one count of this clone. Written as DNA, the CDR3 is TGTGCCAGCAGCAGGGGACAGGGGATCCACGAGCAGTACTTC. Protein: CASSRGQGIHEQYF. The chain couples TRBV9 to TRBJ2-7; 10 bases map to TRBD1. The CDR3 runs to 14 residues. After removal of 4 bases from V and 5 bases from J, the junction contained 6 bases not matched to a gene. CDR1 is SGDLS and CDR2 is YYNGEE in the germline V gene. Drawing the rest from reference TRBV9 and TRBJ2-7, the complete variable domain is DSGVTQTPKHLITATGQRVTLRCSPRSGDLSVYWYQQSLDQGLQFLIQYYNGEERAKGNILERFSAQQFPDLHSELNLSSLELGDSALYFCASSRGQGIHEQYFGPGTRLTVT.

This clone was seen a handful of times. This chain uses TRBV28 with TRBJ2-7, with a tentative D call TRBD2 (5 bases). Germline loops: CDR1 MDHEN, CDR2 SYDVKM. The CDR3 spans 13 residues. Trimming removed 7 bases at V and 3 bases at J, with 13 bases between. In nucleotides, the CDR3 is TGTGCCAGCATGGAGGCAGGTCACTACGAGCAGTACTTC. Amino acid sequence: CASMEAGHYEQYF. The whole variable domain, filled in from reference TRBV28 and TRBJ2-7, reads DVKVTQSSRYLVKRTGEKVFLECVQDMDHENMFWYRQDPGLGLRLIYFSYDVKMKEKGDIPEGYSVSREKKERFSLILESASTNQTSMYLCASMEAGHYEQYFGPGTRLTVT.

Written as DNA, the CDR3 is TGTGCCAGCAGCATAGCGGGGGGGGCCGGGGAGCTGTTTTTT. Its protein product is CASSIAGGAGELFF. The rearrangement links TRBV6-5 to TRBJ2-2, with 11 bases matching TRBD2. The J segment lost 6 bases and the V segment lost 6 bases, leaving 3 bases of the junction unmatched. The CDR3 has 14 amino acids. CDR1 and CDR2 (germline): MNHEY, SVGAGI.

The V and J genes are TRBV4-3 and TRBJ2-7; TRBD2 matches at 8 bases. Trimming removed 1 base from V and 3 bases from J; junction bases left unmatched: 8. There are 16 residues in the CDR3. The germline CDR1 and CDR2 sequences are LGHNA and YSLEER. CDR3 region: CASSQGVSGDLYEQYF. The CDR3 DNA reads as TGCGCCAGCAGCCAAGGGGTTAGCGGGGACCTCTACGAGCAGTACTTC.

This clone showed up just a few times. This chain uses TRBV28 with TRBJ1-5, with TRBD1 matching over 8 bases. Germline CDR1 is MDHEN and CDR2 is SYDVKM. Trimming at V came to 6 bases and at J to 7 bases, leaving 5 bases not matched to a gene. There are 13 residues in the CDR3. DNA of the CDR3: TGTGCCAGCAGCCCCGGACAGGGACAGCCCCAGCATTTT. Protein sequence: CASSPGQGQPQHF.

In DNA form, the CDR3 reads TGTGCCAGCATCTTCGGACAGGGGGCCGAATATTCTGGCTACACCTTC. Translating gives CASIFGQGAEYSGYTF. J is TRBJ1-2 and V is TRBV6-6; 11 nucleotides line up with TRBD1. Germline CDR1 reads MNHNY; CDR2 reads SVGAGI (reference sequence). CDR3 length: 16 amino acids. V was pared by 7 bases and J by 7 bases, with 14 bases of the junction left unmatched.

The gene calls are TRBV4-2 and TRBJ1-5, with 7 nucleotides matching TRBD1. CDR1 LGHNA and CDR2 YNFKEQ come from the germline V gene. Unmatched junction bases numbered 9, after V lost 2 bases and J lost 2 bases. CDR3 length: 17 amino acids. The CDR3, as DNA: TGTGCCAGCAGCCAACACCGACAGGGTTCTGGCAATCAGCCCCAGCATTTT. This codes for CASSQHRQGSGNQPQHF.

The CDR3 region has the DNA TGTGCCAGCAGTTTACGTTCCCGGTACGAGCAGTACTTC. Its protein product is CASSLRSRYEQYF. The chain joins TRBV27 to TRBJ2-7; D remains unclear. Deletions cut 2 bases from V and 4 bases from J, with 9 bases between. CDR1 is MNHEY and CDR2 is SMNVEV in the germline V gene (reference sequence). This CDR3 has 13 residues.

The chain has TRBV4-2 and TRBJ2-7, with D maybe TRBD1 (5 bases). CDR1 and CDR2 (germline): LGHNA, YNFKEQ. The CDR3 runs 15 residues. Trimming removed 0 bases at V and 3 bases at J, with 12 bases between. This chain's CDR3 is CASSQDRAGRYEQYF. The DNA of the CDR3 is TGTGCCAGCAGCCAAGATCGGGCAGGGCGCTACGAGCAGTACTTC.

This clone turned up a few times. The chain combines TRBV6-5 with TRBJ1-1, with D possibly TRBD1 on 6 matching bases. V was pared by 8 bases and J by 6 bases, with 16 bases between. The CDR3 is 13 amino acids. In germline, CDR1 is MNHEY, CDR2 SVGAGI. In DNA, the CDR3 is TGTGCCAGCCATACCCAGGGGCATGCTGAAGCTTTCTTT. Its translation is CASHTQGHAEAFF.

The V and J genes are TRBV4-3 and TRBJ2-5, with 7 bases matching TRBD2. The end of the DNA fits TRBJ2-7 better, so the J call may be wrong. The length of the CDR3 is 14 residues. Germline-derived CDR1 and CDR2 are LGHNA and YSLEER. The CDR3 DNA reads as TGCGCCAGCAGCCAAAGGCGGGGGATCGTCGAGCAGTACTTC. Amino acid sequence: CASSQRRGIVEQYF.

The CDR3 spells CASSVGLSTGGPYEQYF. In nucleotides, the CDR3 is TGTGCCAGCAGTGTAGGCCTCTCGACAGGGGGCCCCTACGAGCAGTACTTC. The chain carries TRBV27 and TRBJ2-7, with 10 bases aligning to TRBD1. Germline-derived CDR1 and CDR2 are MNHEY and SMNVEV (reference sequence). This CDR3 region has 17 residues. Unmatched junction bases numbered 12, after V lost 5 bases and J lost 2 bases.

The chain links TRBV29-1 to TRBJ2-5; possible D gene TRBD1, 5 bases. Gene TRBJ2-7 matches the end of the DNA better, so the J call may be wrong. The CDR3 length is 13 residues. The V gene's germline CDR1 is SQVTM and CDR2 ANQGSEA. The CDR3 DNA sequence: TGCAGCGTTGAGTCGACAGATACCTACGAGCAGTACTTC. It yields the protein CSVESTDTYEQYF.

The chain employs TRBV27 and TRBJ2-1, with TRBD1 matching over 8 bases. The CDR3 covers 14 residues. CDR1 is MNHEY and CDR2 is SMNVEV in the germline V gene (reference sequence). The V gene end was trimmed by 4 bases and the J gene end by 6 bases; junction bases not matched to a gene: 5. CDR3 in DNA: TGTGCCAGCAGTTCCCTTGGACAGGGCAATGAGCAGTTCTTC. This gives the protein CASSSLGQGNEQFF.

The J gene is TRBJ2-3, the V gene TRBV7-9; 12 bases line up with TRBD2. The CDR3 is 17 residues long. The V gene end was trimmed by 1 base and the J gene end by 2 bases; junction bases not matched to a gene: 4. Germline V gene lookup returns CDR1 SEHNR and CDR2 FQNEAQ (reference sequence). The CDR3 nucleotides are TGTGCCAGCAGCTTAGAAGCTAGCGGGGGGGCCACAGATACGCAGTATTTT. This codes for CASSLEASGGATDTQYF.

Notes on this clone: Other DNA sequences within the sample encode an identical CDR3. The chain combines TRBV7-2 with TRBJ2-1; D possibly corresponds to TRBD1 (6 bases). The CDR3 has 13 amino acids. The V end lost 1 base, the J end lost 6 bases, and 7 bases lay between the germline ends. Germline-derived CDR1 and CDR2 are SGHTA and FQGNSA. The chain's CDR3 is CASSLEGGNEQFF. As DNA, the CDR3 is TGTGCCAGCAGCTTAGAAGGGGGCAATGAGCAGTTCTTC.

This clone is labeled medium-sized. The rearrangement uses TRBV16 and TRBJ1-5, with D perhaps matching TRBD1 (5 bases). Germline CDR1 and CDR2: KGHSY and FQNENV. The CDR3 sequence is 15 residues long. Trimming removed 2 bases at V and 5 bases at J, with 13 bases between. CDR3 in DNA: TGTGCCAGCAGCCAACCGGGTGTCAGGGATCAGCCCCAGCATTTT. It translates to CASSQPGVRDQPQHF.

The chain's CDR3 is CSVDGGWNTEAFF. CDR3 nucleotide sequence: TGCAGCGTTGACGGCGGTTGGAACACTGAAGCTTTCTTT. The chain recombines TRBV29-1 with TRBJ1-1; D remains unclear. V lost 3 bases and J lost 1, with 9 bases in between. The CDR3 has 13 residues. Germline V gene sequence: CDR1 SQVTM, CDR2 ANQGSEA.

The chain joins TRBV7-9 to TRBJ2-5; D might be TRBD1 (5 bases). V was pared by 1 base and J by 1 base, with 16 bases between. The CDR3 is 17 amino acids. Per germline, CDR1 SEHNR and CDR2 FQNEAQ (reference sequence). Here the CDR3 DNA reads TGTGCCAGCAGCTTAGGGGTCAGGGAACCCCCCCAAGAGACCCAGTACTTC. It specifies CASSLGVREPPQETQYF.

This chain connects TRBV4-3 to TRBJ1-5; D is ambiguous. The V gene's germline CDR1 is LGHNA and CDR2 YSLEER. The CDR3 extends over 14 amino acids. V was trimmed by 0 bases and J by 3 bases, leaving 6 bases between them. The CDR3 here is CASSQDSVNQPQHF. The CDR3 DNA sequence: TGCGCCAGCAGCCAAGACAGTGTCAATCAGCCCCAGCATTTT.

CDR3 in DNA: TGTGCCAGCAGTTACTTACTGTCCCGGGGGACCCAGTACTTC. It specifies CASSYLLSRGTQYF. V and J are TRBV6-6 and TRBJ2-5, with D possibly matching TRBD2 (5 bases). The ends were cut back, 1 base at V and 7 bases at J, with 13 bases in the middle. Germline V gives CDR1 MNHNY, CDR2 SVGAGI (reference sequence). This CDR3 is 14 amino acids long.

This chain links TRBV10-3 with TRBJ1-1, with D possibly being TRBD1 (5 bases). The CDR3 runs 13 residues. Looked up from germline, CDR1 is ENHRY and CDR2 is SYGVKD. Trimming cost V 4 bases and J 1 base, with 7 bases left between them. CDR3 sequence (DNA): TGTGCCATCAGTGTGGGGCCGAACACTGAAGCTTTCTTT. Its translation: CAISVGPNTEAFF.